This entry lists 7 T cell receptor beta chains sequenced from one sample in a study of beta chain features in type 1 diabetes (dated by TCRdb to 2016 to 2019). The library relied on the immunoSEQ multiplex PCR assay. All of the isolated RNA was reverse transcribed with the High Capacity cDNA Reverse Transcription Kit, so expressed TCRB transcripts were sequenced. The table was pulled from immuneACCESS by TCRdb, which kept in-frame rearrangements only. Such tables lose some clones; where checked, under half of the loss comes from unresolved V genes, and the rest has no known cause. In this sample the table shows some 300,000 clones, roughly 8% of which occur a single time. The ten largest clones add up to about 0.93% of the sample. The sample comprised central memory CD4+ T cells from blood. These receptor sequences come from a woman aged 18-35 years in good health.

This clone was recorded at least ten times. The same CDR3 can be traced to other DNA sequences in this sample. The CDR3 DNA reads TGTGCCAGCAGCGTAGATACAGGGGTGGGTTCACCCCTCCACTTT. Its translation: CASSVDTGVGSPLHF. The chain employs TRBV9 and TRBJ1-6, with TRBD1 matching over 7 bases. V shed 0 bases and J 9 bases; nucleotides not matched to a gene: 6. In germline, CDR1 is SGDLS, CDR2 YYNGEE. The CDR3 is 15 residues long.

This clone was detected only a few times. The V gene is TRBV7-2, the J gene TRBJ1-2, with no clear D. Germline V CDR1 and CDR2: SGHTA, FQGNSA. The V and J ends lost 1 base and 3 bases respectively, with 9 bases between them. The CDR3 runs to 14 residues. The chain's CDR3 is CASSLVTGDYGYTF. Here the CDR3 DNA reads TGTGCCAGCAGCTTAGTGACGGGAGACTATGGCTACACCTTC. Based on the CDR3 plus reference TRBV7-2 and TRBJ1-2, the full variable domain is GAGVSQSPSNKVTEKGKDVELRCDPISGHTALYWYRQSLGQGLEFLIYFQGNSAPDKSGLPSDRFSAERTGGSVSTLTIQRTQQEDSAVYLCASSLVTGDYGYTFGSGTRLTVV.

This clone was detected ten times or more. This chain links TRBV30 with TRBJ2-7, with 7 bases lining up with TRBD2. Trimming at V came to 2 bases and at J to 3 bases, leaving 1 base not matched to a gene. Germline V gene data show CDR1 as GTSNPN and CDR2 as SVGIG (reference sequence). The CDR3 sequence is 12 residues long. CDR3 sequence: CAWSRGDYEQYF. The CDR3 region has the DNA TGTGCCTGGAGTCGGGGGGACTACGAGCAGTACTTC.

The CDR3 DNA sequence: TGTGCCAGCAGCGTGGGACTTACAGAGGGGAACACTGAAGCTTTCTTT. It translates to CASSVGLTEGNTEAFF. The chain has TRBV9 and TRBJ1-1; possibly TRBD1 for D (5 bases). There are 16 residues in the CDR3. V lost 2 bases, J lost 1 base, and 15 bases lay in between. The germline gives CDR1 SGDLS, CDR2 YYNGEE.

This clone was picked up a small number of times. The chain couples TRBV29-1 to TRBJ1-1; 9 bases are a match to TRBD1. The V gene's germline CDR1 is SQVTM and CDR2 ANQGSEA. There are 13 residues in the CDR3. The V and J ends lost 4 bases and 5 bases, in that order; junction bases with no gene match: 5. The chain's CDR3 is CSVGQGEKTEAFF. Here the CDR3 DNA reads TGCAGCGTTGGACAGGGGGAAAAAACTGAAGCTTTCTTT.

This chain uses TRBV30 with TRBJ1-1, with D tentatively TRBD1 (6 bases). Germline assignment: CDR1 GTSNPN and CDR2 SVGIG (reference sequence). V lost 3 bases, J lost 1 base, and 15 bases lay in between. The CDR3 sequence is 15 residues long. The CDR3 DNA is TGTGCCTGGAGACCCCCGGGACACCGGAACACTGAAGCTTTCTTT. As protein: CAWRPPGHRNTEAFF.

This clone was seen only a few times. The V gene is TRBV2, the J gene TRBJ2-3, with unresolved D. The germline gives CDR1 SNHLY, CDR2 FYNNEI. The CDR3 totals 14 residues. With 6 bases removed from V and 2 bases from J, the gap between germline ends came to 12 bases. CDR3: CASRPLGDTDTQYF. CDR3 DNA: TGTGCCAGCAGACCTCTTGGTGACACAGATACGCAGTATTTT.